This TCR beta chain originates from a study of blood T cell repertoires in COVID-19. CDR3 size: 11 residues. Germline V CDR1 and CDR2: SGHVS, FNYEAQ. The V gene lost 4 bases and the J gene lost 8 bases, with 5 bases spanning the gap. Clones were sequenced by immunoSEQ multiplex PCR, and TCRdb holds only the in-frame ones, with some missing. The sample holds a few hundred thousand clones, approximately 85% seen once. This chain joins TRBV7-6 and TRBJ2-2; D is uncertain. The sequenced material came from peripheral blood. The TCR sequence derives from a woman between 65 and 79 years old with acute or convalescent COVID-19. As DNA, the CDR3 is TGTGCCAGCAGCTCAGGAGGGGAGCTGTTTTTT. Residues: CASSSGGELFF.